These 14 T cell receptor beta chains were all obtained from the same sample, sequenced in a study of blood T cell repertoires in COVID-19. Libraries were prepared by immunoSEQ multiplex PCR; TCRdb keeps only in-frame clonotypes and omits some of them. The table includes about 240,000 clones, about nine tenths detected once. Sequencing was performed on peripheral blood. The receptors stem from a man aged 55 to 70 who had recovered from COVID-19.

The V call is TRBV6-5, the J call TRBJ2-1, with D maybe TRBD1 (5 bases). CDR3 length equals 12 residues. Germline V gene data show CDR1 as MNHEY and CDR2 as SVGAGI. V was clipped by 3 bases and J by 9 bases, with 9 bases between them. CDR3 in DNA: TGTGCCAGCAGTTATCGGCAGGGTGAGCAGTTCTTC. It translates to CASSYRQGEQFF.

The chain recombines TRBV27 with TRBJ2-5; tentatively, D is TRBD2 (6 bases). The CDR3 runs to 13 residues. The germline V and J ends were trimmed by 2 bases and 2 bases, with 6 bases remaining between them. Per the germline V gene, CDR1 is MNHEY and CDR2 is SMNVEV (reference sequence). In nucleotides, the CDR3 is TGTGCCAGCAGTTTAGGGAGGCAAGAGACCCAGTACTTC. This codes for CASSLGRQETQYF.

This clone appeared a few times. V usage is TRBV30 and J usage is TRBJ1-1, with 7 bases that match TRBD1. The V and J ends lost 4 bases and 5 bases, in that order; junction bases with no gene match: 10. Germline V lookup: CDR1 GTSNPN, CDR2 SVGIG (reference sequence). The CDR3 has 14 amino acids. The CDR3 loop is CAWTYRQGWTEAFF. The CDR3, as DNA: TGTGCCTGGACCTATCGACAGGGTTGGACTGAAGCTTTCTTT.

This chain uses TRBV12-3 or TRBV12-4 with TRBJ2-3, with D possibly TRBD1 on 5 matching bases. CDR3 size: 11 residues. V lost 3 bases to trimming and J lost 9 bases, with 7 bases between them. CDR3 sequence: CASSFGQTQYF. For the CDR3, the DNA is TGTGCCAGCAGTTTTGGACAAACGCAGTATTTT.

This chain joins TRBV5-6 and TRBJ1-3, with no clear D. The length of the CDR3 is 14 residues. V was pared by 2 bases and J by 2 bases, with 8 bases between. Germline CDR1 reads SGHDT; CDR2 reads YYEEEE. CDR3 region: CASSFSGAGNTIYF. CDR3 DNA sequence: TGTGCCAGCAGCTTCTCGGGTGCTGGAAACACCATATATTTT.

In nucleotides, the CDR3 is TGTGCCAGCAGTGAAGCGGCAGGGGGCATAGAGACCCAGTACTTC. It yields the protein CASSEAAGGIETQYF. The chain uses TRBV2 and TRBJ2-5, with TRBD1 matching 8 bases. Germline V gene data show CDR1 as SNHLY and CDR2 as FYNNEI. CDR3 length: 15 residues. J gave up 4 bases and V 0 bases, and 4 bases lay outside the gene matches. The full variable domain, completed using reference TRBV2 and TRBJ2-5, is EPEVTQTPSHQVTQMGQEVILRCVPISNHLYFYWYRQILGQKVEFLVSFYNNEISEKSEIFDDQFSVERPDGSNFTLKIRSTKLEDSAMYFCASSEAAGGIETQYFGPGTRLLVL.

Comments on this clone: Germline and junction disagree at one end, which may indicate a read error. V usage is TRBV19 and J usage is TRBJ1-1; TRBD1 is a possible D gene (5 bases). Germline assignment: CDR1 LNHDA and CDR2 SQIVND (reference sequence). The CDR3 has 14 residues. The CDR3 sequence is CASSKQGVKTEAFF. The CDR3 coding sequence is TGTGCCAGTAGTAAGCAGGGCGTGAAGACTGAAGCTTTCTTT.

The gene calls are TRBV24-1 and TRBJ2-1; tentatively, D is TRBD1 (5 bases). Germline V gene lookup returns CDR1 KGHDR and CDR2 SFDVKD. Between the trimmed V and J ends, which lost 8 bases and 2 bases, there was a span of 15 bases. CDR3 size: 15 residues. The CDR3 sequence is CATTVGRPAYNEQFF. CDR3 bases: TGTGCCACCACAGTGGGGCGTCCAGCCTACAATGAGCAGTTCTTC.

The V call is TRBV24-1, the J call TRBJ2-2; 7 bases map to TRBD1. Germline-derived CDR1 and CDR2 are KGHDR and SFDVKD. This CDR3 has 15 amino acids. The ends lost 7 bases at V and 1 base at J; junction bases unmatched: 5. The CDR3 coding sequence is TGTGCCACCAGGGCGACAGGGCGGAACACCGGGGAGCTGTTTTTT. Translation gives CATRATGRNTGELFF.

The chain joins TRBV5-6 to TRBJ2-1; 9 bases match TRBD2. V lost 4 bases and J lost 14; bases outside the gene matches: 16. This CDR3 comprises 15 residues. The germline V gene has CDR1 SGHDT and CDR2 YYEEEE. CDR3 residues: CASSQTPGLAVKKFF. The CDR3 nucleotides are TGTGCCAGCAGCCAGACCCCGGGACTAGCAGTGAAGAAGTTCTTC.

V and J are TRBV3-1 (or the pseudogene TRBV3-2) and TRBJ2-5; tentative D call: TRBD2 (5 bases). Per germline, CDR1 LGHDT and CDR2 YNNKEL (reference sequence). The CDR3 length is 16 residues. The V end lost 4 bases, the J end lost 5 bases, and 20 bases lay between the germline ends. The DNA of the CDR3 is TGTGCCAGCAGCCTCACCTTCGGTACTAGGTTGGAGACCCAGTACTTC. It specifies CASSLTFGTRLETQYF.

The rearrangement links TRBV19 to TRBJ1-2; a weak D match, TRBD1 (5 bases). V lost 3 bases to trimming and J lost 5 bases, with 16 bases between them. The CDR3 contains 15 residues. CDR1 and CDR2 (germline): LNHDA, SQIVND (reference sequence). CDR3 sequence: CASSIRSRDSYGYTF. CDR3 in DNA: TGTGCCAGTAGTATCCGATCTAGGGACTCGTATGGCTACACCTTC.

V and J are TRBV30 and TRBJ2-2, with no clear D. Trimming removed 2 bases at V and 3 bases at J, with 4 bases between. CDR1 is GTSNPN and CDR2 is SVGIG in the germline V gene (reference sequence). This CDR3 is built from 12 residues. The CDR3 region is CAWSSDTGELFF. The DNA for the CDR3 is TGTGCCTGGAGTTCCGACACCGGGGAGCTGTTTTTT.

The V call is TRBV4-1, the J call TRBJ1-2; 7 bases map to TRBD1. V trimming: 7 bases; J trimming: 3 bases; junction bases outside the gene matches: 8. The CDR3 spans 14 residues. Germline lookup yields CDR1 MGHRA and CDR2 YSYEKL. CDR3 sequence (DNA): TGCGCCAGCACGACCAGGACAGGCCACTATGGCTACACCTTC. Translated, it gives CASTTRTGHYGYTF.